A single sample gave rise to the 27 T cell receptor beta chains below, sequenced in a study of shared clonotypes between healthy human individuals. Profiling relied on immunoSEQ multiplex PCR, and the TCRdb table lists in-frame clones only, not all of them. The table has 2 million to 2.5 million clones, 85% to 95% seen once; the top ten hold about 0.41%. The sample comprised naive CD4+ T cells from PBMCs. Subset specified: CD45RA+ positively selected. The origin of the receptors is a man aged 18 to 30 in good health. Some clones in this sample may be carry-over from other donors' samples.

This chain joins TRBV7-9 and TRBJ1-3; D unresolved. Germline CDR1 reads SEHNR; CDR2 reads FQNEAQ (reference sequence). Trimming removed 5 bases at V and 4 bases at J, with 24 bases between. The CDR3 is 18 residues long. CDR3 in amino acids: CASSPSMAAGRLGNTIYF. CDR3 DNA sequence: TGTGCCAGCAGCCCCTCAATGGCAGCCGGGCGACTCGGAAACACCATATATTTT.

With regard to this clone: At one boundary the junction diverges from the germline segment, which might be a read error. The sample holds other DNA sequences that translate to the same CDR3. The V call is TRBV6-5, the J call TRBJ1-1; no clear D. This CDR3 spans 13 amino acids. Germline-derived CDR1 and CDR2 are MNHEY and SVGAGI. For the CDR3, the DNA is TGTGCCAGCAGTCTAATTGAGAACACTGAGGCTTTCTTT. This translates into CASSLIENTEAFF.

The chain has TRBV7-9 and TRBJ2-5; tentatively, D is TRBD1 or TRBD2 (5 bases each). Trimming removed 4 bases at V and 7 bases at J, with 16 bases between. The CDR3 length is 14 residues. The germline V gene has CDR1 SEHNR and CDR2 FQNEAQ (reference sequence). The CDR3 region has the DNA TGTGCCAGCAGCTCCGGGACCTCCCACGGGACCCAGTACTTC. Translation: CASSSGTSHGTQYF. The full variable domain, its missing parts supplied by reference TRBV7-9 and TRBJ2-5, is DTGVSQNPRHKITKRGQNVTFRCDPISEHNRLYWYRQTLGQGPEFLTYFQNEAQLEKSRLLSDRFSAERPKGSFSTLEIQRTEQGDSAMYLCASSSGTSHGTQYFGPGTRLLVL.

Worth noting for this clone: The same CDR3 can be traced to other DNA sequences in this sample. V gene TRBV18 combines with J gene TRBJ2-5, with 14 nucleotides matching TRBD2. Germline lookup yields CDR1 KGHSH and CDR2 LQKENI. Trimming removed 2 bases from V and 1 base from J; junction bases left unmatched: 0. The CDR3 has 16 residues. This CDR3 is CASSPGTSGSQETQYF. CDR3 DNA sequence: TGTGCCAGCTCACCAGGGACTAGCGGGAGCCAAGAGACCCAGTACTTC.

As for this clone: Other nucleotide sequences in the sample specify the same CDR3. The J gene is TRBJ2-6, the V gene TRBV5-1, with 7 bases fitting TRBD1. With 4 bases clipped from V and 0 bases from J, the junction kept 4 bases outside the gene matches. Germline loops: CDR1 SGHRS, CDR2 YFSETQ. This CDR3 is 16 amino acids long. DNA of the CDR3: TGCGCCAGCAGCCCGACAGGGAGCTCTGGGGCCAACGTCCTGACTTTC. It codes for CASSPTGSSGANVLTF. Looking up the rest from reference TRBV5-1 and TRBJ2-6 gives the full variable domain: KAGVTQTPRYLIKTRGQQVTLSCSPISGHRSVSWYQQTPGQGLQFLFEYFSETQRNKGNFPGRFSGRQFSNSRSEMNVSTLELGDSALYLCASSPTGSSGANVLTFGAGSRLTVL.

The V and J genes are TRBV28 and TRBJ1-2; no clear D gene. With 2 bases removed from V and 0 bases from J, the gap between germline ends came to 16 bases. Looked up from germline, CDR1 is MDHEN and CDR2 is SYDVKM. This CDR3 has 17 amino acids. The CDR3 DNA sequence: TGTGCCAGCAGTTTAGATGGGCCGGGATTGCCTAACTATGGCTACACCTTC. This encodes CASSLDGPGLPNYGYTF.

A remark on this clone: The sample contains more than one DNA sequence encoding this CDR3. The chain combines TRBV19 with TRBJ1-1; D gene uncertain. V lost 4 bases and J lost 0, with 6 bases in between. Germline assignment: CDR1 LNHDA and CDR2 SQIVND (reference sequence). This CDR3 region has 13 residues. The CDR3 region has the DNA TGTGCCAGTAGTACGACTGTGAACACTGAAGCTTTCTTT. Amino acid sequence: CASSTTVNTEAFF.

Comments on this clone: Other DNA variants within this sample encode the same CDR3. The chain is built from TRBV15 and TRBJ2-7; TRBD1 aligns across 8 bases. The V segment lost 0 bases and the J segment 0 bases; nucleotides outside the gene matches: 4. Germline V gene lookup returns CDR1 LNHNV and CDR2 YYDKDF (reference sequence). The CDR3 covers 16 residues. The CDR3 bases are TGTGCCACCAGCAGAGACCGGACAGGGAGCTCCTACGAGCAGTACTTC. It encodes CATSRDRTGSSYEQYF.

This chain connects TRBV18 to TRBJ1-1, with 11 bases that match TRBD1. This CDR3 contains 18 residues. V gave up 4 bases and J gave up 2 bases; unmatched junction bases: 12. Per germline, CDR1 KGHSH and CDR2 LQKENI. This chain's CDR3 is CASSLLWTGGGSNTEAFF. The CDR3 DNA is TGTGCCAGCTCACTGTTATGGACAGGGGGCGGAAGTAACACTGAAGCTTTCTTT.

The V and J genes are TRBV18 and TRBJ2-1; 9 bases are a match to TRBD2. Germline CDR1 reads KGHSH; CDR2 reads LQKENI. Losses at the gene ends were 5 bases for V and 9 bases for J; bases not matched to a gene: 11. The length of the CDR3 is 15 residues. The CDR3 protein is CASSFAGLAEVEQFF. The DNA of the CDR3 is TGTGCCAGCTCATTCGCGGGACTAGCTGAGGTTGAGCAGTTCTTC.

V usage is TRBV7-2 and J usage is TRBJ2-1, with D tentatively TRBD2 (5 bases). The V gene's germline CDR1 is SGHTA and CDR2 FQGNSA. V shed 1 base and J shed 8 bases, with 21 bases lying between them. The CDR3 consists of 17 residues. DNA for the CDR3: TGTGCCAGCAGCTTAGGTGGTAGCGCCCTCCCTACGGATGAGCAGTTCTTC. Translated, it gives CASSLGGSALPTDEQFF. Full variable domain (outside the CDR3, taken from reference TRBV7-2 and TRBJ2-1): GAGVSQSPSNKVTEKGKDVELRCDPISGHTALYWYRQSLGQGLEFLIYFQGNSAPDKSGLPSDRFSAERTGGSVSTLTIQRTQQEDSAVYLCASSLGGSALPTDEQFFGPGTRLTVL.

This chain connects TRBV7-2 to TRBJ2-6; TRBD1 might be the D (6 bases). V was trimmed by 2 bases and J by 0 bases, leaving 17 bases between them. CDR3 length: 19 amino acids. Per the germline V gene, CDR1 is SGHTA and CDR2 is FQGNSA. The CDR3 DNA sequence: TGTGCCAGCAGCTTAATTGTCAGGGGCGGTCTCTCTGGGGCCAACGTCCTGACTTTC. This translates into CASSLIVRGGLSGANVLTF. The full variable domain, with the rest looked up from reference TRBV7-2 and TRBJ2-6, is GAGVSQSPSNKVTEKGKDVELRCDPISGHTALYWYRQSLGQGLEFLIYFQGNSAPDKSGLPSDRFSAERTGGSVSTLTIQRTQQEDSAVYLCASSLIVRGGLSGANVLTFGAGSRLTVL.

The chain couples TRBV2 to TRBJ2-6; D ambiguous. CDR1 is SNHLY and CDR2 is FYNNEI in the germline V gene. V lost 7 bases and J lost 2, with 12 bases in between. The CDR3 spans 15 residues. The CDR3 region is CASNPTGAGANVLTF. The CDR3 nucleotides read TGTGCCAGCAATCCGACGGGTGCTGGGGCCAACGTCCTGACTTTC. Full variable domain (missing parts from reference TRBV2 and TRBJ2-6): EPEVTQTPSHQVTQMGQEVILRCVPISNHLYFYWYRQILGQKVEFLVSFYNNEISEKSEIFDDQFSVERPDGSNFTLKIRSTKLEDSAMYFCASNPTGAGANVLTFGAGSRLTVL.

The V gene is TRBV7-2, the J gene TRBJ2-2; TRBD2 agrees at 12 bases. J was trimmed by 4 bases and V by 4 bases; bases with no gene match: 4. CDR1 is SGHTA, CDR2 FQGNSA, per germline. CDR3 length: 16 residues. The CDR3 loop is CASSSTSGRLTGELFF. The CDR3, as DNA: TGTGCCAGCAGCTCAACTAGCGGGAGGCTCACCGGGGAGCTGTTTTTT.

V and J are TRBV6-1 and TRBJ2-2; no firm D call. The ends were cut back, 6 bases at V and 6 bases at J, with 11 bases in the middle. This CDR3 contains 13 residues. Per the germline V gene, CDR1 is MNHNS and CDR2 is SASEGT. The CDR3 loop is CASSPRRPGELFF. The CDR3 nucleotides read TGTGCCAGCAGCCCCAGGCGGCCCGGGGAGCTGTTTTTT.

The chain recombines TRBV30 with TRBJ1-1, with D maybe TRBD1 (5 bases). Germline V lookup: CDR1 GTSNPN, CDR2 SVGIG (reference sequence). This CDR3 has 14 residues. V lost 1 base to trimming and J lost 3 bases, with 12 bases between them. The CDR3 DNA follows: TGTGCCTGGAGTGAAGGGCAGGGATACACTGAAGCTTTCTTT. Translated, it gives CAWSEGQGYTEAFF. The complete variable domain, with remaining parts taken from reference TRBV30 and TRBJ1-1, reads SQTIHQWPATLVQPVGSPLSLECTVEGTSNPNLYWYRQAAGRGLQLLFYSVGIGQISSEVPQNLSASRPQDRQFILSSKKLLLSDSGFYLCAWSEGQGYTEAFFGQGTRLTVV.

V gene TRBV5-1 combines with J gene TRBJ2-7; D remains ambiguous. Trimming removed 0 bases at V and 3 bases at J, with 13 bases between. This CDR3 region has 15 residues. The germline V gene encodes CDR1 SGHRS and CDR2 YFSETQ. Here the CDR3 DNA reads TGCGCCAGCAGCTTGGTTACAGAACCCCTCTACGAGCAGTACTTC. Translating it yields CASSLVTEPLYEQYF.

The CDR3 bases are TGTGCCAGCAGTTTTAGCGGGAGGCCGGCGGGCACAGATACGCAGTATTTT. Its translation: CASSFSGRPAGTDTQYF. V usage is TRBV28 and J usage is TRBJ2-3; TRBD2 agrees at 10 bases. The CDR3 covers 17 residues. V was pared by 3 bases and J by 1 base, with 7 bases of the junction left unmatched. The germline CDR1 and CDR2 sequences are MDHEN and SYDVKM.

This sequence joins TRBV7-9 and TRBJ1-2; D is uncertain. The CDR3 runs 14 residues. The germline V gene encodes CDR1 SEHNR and CDR2 FQNEAQ (reference sequence). V was pared by 2 bases and J by 1 base, with 8 bases between. The CDR3 DNA follows: TGTGCCAGCAGCTTAACGGGAGTTAACTATGGCTACACCTTC. This sequence encodes CASSLTGVNYGYTF.

The J gene is TRBJ2-7, the V gene TRBV5-1; the D is unclear. V lost 0 bases and J 1 base, leaving 14 bases between the germline ends. Germline V CDR1 and CDR2: SGHRS, YFSETQ. This CDR3 has 16 residues. This CDR3 is CASSLEGPGKSYEQYF. The CDR3 bases are TGCGCCAGCAGCTTGGAAGGCCCGGGTAAGTCCTACGAGCAGTACTTC.

V usage is TRBV30 and J usage is TRBJ1-1; TRBD1 matches at 10 bases. This CDR3 spans 13 amino acids. Germline lookup yields CDR1 GTSNPN and CDR2 SVGIG (reference sequence). V shed 4 bases and J 5 bases; nucleotides not matched to a gene: 4. The CDR3 DNA reads as TGTGCCTGGACCCGGACAGGGGGTACTGAAGCTTTCTTT. Its protein is CAWTRTGGTEAFF.

The V gene is TRBV27, the J gene TRBJ2-5; a weak D match, TRBD1 (6 bases). V dropped 4 bases and J dropped 4 bases, with 10 bases sitting between them. The CDR3 spans 13 residues. CDR1 and CDR2 from the germline V gene are MNHEY and SMNVEV (reference sequence). As DNA, the CDR3 is TGTGCCAGCAGTTCCAGGGGTACAGAGACCCAGTACTTC. Translation gives CASSSRGTETQYF.

V usage is TRBV5-8 and J usage is TRBJ2-7, with TRBD2 matching over 8 bases. This CDR3 has 14 amino acids. CDR1 is SGHTS and CDR2 is YDEGEE in the germline V gene. Germline trimming cut 4 bases from V and 5 bases from J; bases unmatched to any gene: 8. CDR3 region: CASSLRLATHEQYF. The CDR3 nucleotides are TGTGCCAGCAGCCTCCGACTAGCGACCCACGAGCAGTACTTC. The entire variable domain, with the rest obtained from reference TRBV5-8 and TRBJ2-7, is as follows: EAGVTQSPTHLIKTRGQQATLRCSPISGHTSVYWYQQALGLGLQFLLWYDEGEERNRGNFPPRFSGRQFPNYSSELNVNALELEDSALYLCASSLRLATHEQYFGPGTRLTVT.

This chain uses TRBV2 with TRBJ2-1; 12 positions agree with TRBD2. Germline loops: CDR1 SNHLY, CDR2 FYNNEI. The CDR3 totals 17 residues. Trimming at V came to 7 bases and at J to 0 bases, leaving 7 bases not matched to a gene. The CDR3, as DNA: TGTGCCAGCACTTATAGACTAGCGGGAGACTCCTACAATGAGCAGTTCTTC. This translates into CASTYRLAGDSYNEQFF.

V and J are TRBV7-9 and TRBJ2-5; a weak D match, TRBD2 (6 bases). Germline V gene data show CDR1 as SEHNR and CDR2 as FQNEAQ (reference sequence). The CDR3 has 14 amino acids. The V end lost 5 bases, the J end lost 1 base, and 11 bases lay between the germline ends. CDR3 in amino acids: CASSRVEGQETQYF. CDR3 sequence (DNA): TGTGCCAGCAGCCGCGTGGAGGGCCAAGAGACCCAGTACTTC.

The chain is built from TRBV2 and TRBJ2-5, with D possibly being TRBD1 (8 bases). The CDR3 runs 13 residues. Between the trimmed V and J ends, which lost 5 bases and 5 bases, there was a span of 12 bases. Per germline, CDR1 SNHLY and CDR2 FYNNEI. The CDR3 here is CASSQQGGETQYF. CDR3 DNA sequence: TGTGCCAGCAGTCAACAGGGGGGGGAGACCCAGTACTTC.

This clone showed up just once. The chain links TRBV7-2 to TRBJ1-1; D not certain. Trimming left V 5 bases short and J 8 bases short, with 15 bases between. Germline assignment: CDR1 SGHTA and CDR2 FQGNSA. CDR3 size: 13 residues. The chain's CDR3 is CASSLLNFQEAFF. CDR3 DNA: TGTGCCAGCAGCCTCCTCAACTTCCAGGAAGCTTTCTTT.